This TCR beta chain is drawn from a study of blood T cell repertoires in COVID-19 (dated by TCRdb to 2020 to 2022). With respect to the entire study: Samples from collaborators originated in the United States, Italy and Spain and spanned both the acute and convalescent phases of COVID-19. The prospective study material was composed of cDNA or gDNA derived from T cells, B-cell-depleted T cells, or PBMCs. Deeply sampled blood TCRbeta repertoires from subjects exposed to, actively infected with, or recovered from COVID-19 were included in the dataset. The repertoires were made available in a free public database intended to serve as a resource for research on the immune response to SARS-CoV-2. The samples were drawn from the first 160 participants of the ongoing ImmuneRACE study and from about 1,200 subjects provided by 6 global collaborators. Sample metadata almost always included a de-identified subject ID, COVID-19 status, age in years and sex. HLA class I and class II types, where available, came from metadata supplied by the sample provider rather than from assay-based typing.

TCRbeta CDR3 regions were amplified from genomic DNA using the immunoSEQ Assay, a bias-controlled multiplex PCR. Concerning the study's data processing: The number of nucleated cells in each sample was estimated from the amplification of reference gene primers within the assay. To quantify the absolute abundance of each unique TCRbeta CDR3 rearrangement, sequence reads were collapsed and filtered. For each sample, productive Simpson clonality was calculated as the square root of Simpson's diversity index over productive rearrangements. Imported from immuneACCESS, the table was reduced by TCRdb to in-frame sequences with V and J called. These copies leave out some clones; in studies compared against another copy, an unresolved V gene accounts for under half, and the cause of the remainder is not known. That table gives V, J and clone size, and the DNA gave D and trimming. Present in this sample are about 170,000 clones, 70% to 90% of which were seen just once. The ten largest make up 6% to 9% of the sample.

A second Seattle source provided samples from volunteer blood donors who had recovered from COVID-19. Each collaborating institution followed its own protocols to collect whole blood in K2EDTA tubes. For TCRbeta analysis, collaborators shipped samples as frozen whole blood, isolated PBMCs, or DNA extracted from either of those sample types. This clone appeared a few times. Which antigen it targets is not known. No base-level quality is on record; no much larger clone is a single base apart. The research as a whole found: The amount of clinical and demographic metadata varied by source and participant and was provided uncurated.

The TCR sequence derives from a man in his forties who had recovered from COVID-19. Source material: peripheral blood.

The CDR3 region: CASREGGKNIQYF. The nucleotide sequence is TGTGCCAGTCGGGAGGGGGGCAAAAACATTCAGTACTTC. This receptor chain uses TRBV3-1 (or the pseudogene TRBV3-2) and TRBJ2-4, with 8 middle bases fitting TRBD2. From cysteine to phenylalanine, the CDR3 is 13 amino acids long. Of the read, only the CDR3 DNA is kept; its 39 bases are in frame from base 1. V is pruned by 9 bases and J by 3 bases, leaving 4 bases of the junction without a gene match. CDR1 LGHDT and CDR2 YNNKEL are derived from the germline V gene (reference sequence).